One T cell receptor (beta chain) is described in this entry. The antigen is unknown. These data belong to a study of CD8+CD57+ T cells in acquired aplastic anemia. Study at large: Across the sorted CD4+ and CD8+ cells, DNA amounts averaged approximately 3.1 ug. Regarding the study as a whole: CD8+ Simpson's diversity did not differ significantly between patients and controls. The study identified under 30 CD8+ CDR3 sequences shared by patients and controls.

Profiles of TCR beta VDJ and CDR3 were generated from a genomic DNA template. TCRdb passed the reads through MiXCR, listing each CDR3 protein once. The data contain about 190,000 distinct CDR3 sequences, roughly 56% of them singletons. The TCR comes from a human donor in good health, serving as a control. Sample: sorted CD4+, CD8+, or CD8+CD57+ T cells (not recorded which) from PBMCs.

CDR3 nucleotide sequence: TGTGCCAGCAGTGAAGGATCTAGGAACACTGAAGCTTTCTTT. Its protein product is CASSEGSRNTEAFF. The rearrangement joins TRBV25-1 to TRBJ1-1; D uncertain. The V end was cut by 2 bases, the J end by 1 base, with 8 bases between. CDR1 MGHDK and CDR2 SYGVNS come from the germline V gene. CDR3 size: 14 residues.